A single sample gave rise to the 9 T cell receptor beta chains below, sequenced in a study of blood T cell repertoires in COVID-19. Data came from immunoSEQ multiplex PCR; TCRdb stores just in-frame clones and leaves some out. This sample yields some 81,000 clones, of which about 95% are seen a single time; 3.5% to 5% belongs to the top ten. The sequenced sample consisted of peripheral blood. The receptors originated from a human donor with active COVID-19. The donor label of this sample is uncertain.

The chain is built from TRBV6-5 and TRBJ2-2; D perhaps matches TRBD1 (5 bases). Germline assignment: CDR1 MNHEY and CDR2 SVGAGI. The ends were cut back, 6 bases at V and 5 bases at J, with 16 bases in the middle. This CDR3 spans 15 amino acids. The CDR3 sequence is CASRPDTSFTGELFF. In nucleotides, the CDR3 is TGTGCCAGCAGACCGGACACCTCATTTACCGGGGAGCTGTTTTTT.

This sequence joins TRBV7-8 and TRBJ2-2; no definite D call. Germline V lookup: CDR1 SGHVS, CDR2 FQNEAQ. Trimming left V 4 bases short and J 2 bases short, with 5 bases between. CDR3 size: 13 residues. Here the CDR3 DNA reads TGTGCCAGCAGCTCAACTAACACCGGGGAGCTGTTTTTT. This gives the protein CASSSTNTGELFF.

The chain combines TRBV2 with TRBJ2-7, with 8 bases matching TRBD1. There are 18 residues in the CDR3. Germline-derived CDR1 and CDR2 are SNHLY and FYNNEI. With 4 bases clipped from V and 0 bases from J, the junction kept 14 bases outside the gene matches. CDR3 bases: TGTGCCAGCAGTGTGGGAGCAGGGGGCTTAGGGAGCTCCTACGAGCAGTACTTC. Protein product: CASSVGAGGLGSSYEQYF.

This chain joins TRBV4-1 and TRBJ2-1, with D perhaps matching TRBD1 (7 bases). Germline values: CDR1 MGHRA, CDR2 YSYEKL. This CDR3 is built from 21 residues. V lost 4 bases and J lost 0, with 28 bases in between. The CDR3 DNA follows: TGCGCCAGCAGCCGCATACACAGGGGTCTTGCGGGACAGAGCTCCTACAATGAGCAGTTCTTC. Amino acid sequence: CASSRIHRGLAGQSSYNEQFF.

The chain couples TRBV5-1 to TRBJ2-7; a possible D gene is TRBD2 (5 bases). This CDR3 comprises 16 residues. Germline-derived CDR1 and CDR2 are SGHRS and YFSETQ. The V end was cut by 0 bases, the J end by 4 bases, with 17 bases between. The CDR3 DNA is TGCGCCAGCAGCTTGGGTTTCGGGGTCGCGGATTACGAGCAGTACTTC. This codes for CASSLGFGVADYEQYF.

The chain joins TRBV6-4 to TRBJ2-7, with D tentatively TRBD1 (7 bases). V gave up 8 bases and J gave up 6 bases, with 20 bases separating them. The CDR3 consists of 14 residues. The germline V gene encodes CDR1 MRHNA and CDR2 SNTAGT. For the CDR3, the DNA is TGTGCCAGCGGCCGACAGGGACTCTCGGCCGAGCAGTACTTC. Encoded protein: CASGRQGLSAEQYF.

The V gene is TRBV7-2, the J gene TRBJ1-4, with 11 bases that match TRBD1. The CDR3 runs 15 residues. Germline values: CDR1 SGHTA, CDR2 FQGNSA. V dropped 5 bases and J dropped 7; count of bases not matched to a gene: 6. CDR3 sequence reads: CASSRDRGIVEKLFF. CDR3 sequence (DNA): TGTGCCAGCAGCCGGGACAGGGGGATTGTTGAAAAACTGTTTTTT.

The chain is built from TRBV2 and TRBJ2-5, with TRBD2 as a possible D gene (6 bases). The CDR3 is 14 amino acids. Germline CDR1 is SNHLY and CDR2 is FYNNEI. The V end lost 8 bases, the J end lost 2 bases, and 15 bases lay between the germline ends. The CDR3 region has the DNA TGTGCCAGCTTTGCCGCAGGGACTCAAGAGACCCAGTACTTC. As protein: CASFAAGTQETQYF.

The chain employs TRBV9 and TRBJ2-3; tentatively, D is TRBD2 (5 bases). Germline V lookup: CDR1 SGDLS, CDR2 YYNGEE. The CDR3 is 15 amino acids. V was cut by 3 bases and J by 0 bases, with 11 bases left in between. The CDR3 loop is CASSARERSTDTQYF. CDR3 nucleotide sequence: TGTGCCAGCAGCGCCCGTGAGCGGAGCACAGATACGCAGTATTTT.